The TCR beta chain under discussion was sequenced for a study of vaccination and CD4 T cells after COVID-19. About the study: Samples were taken after vaccination, a median of approximately 72 days after dose two, with a range of 14 to 241.

Concerning this clonotype itself: Its target is unknown.

Treatment defined: 10-day PBMC culture with coronavirus spike peptide pools or control peptides (ViraFEST assay). Researchers collected the unexposed donor's CD4+ T cells before the COVID-19 pandemic (2011-2018). Sequencing of cultured CD4+ T cell DNA used the Oncomine TCR Beta short-read assay. TCRdb passed the PCR reads through MiXCR, listing each CDR3 protein once. The data hold fewer than 8,000 distinct CDR3 sequences, with around 50% observed a single time. Points from the study as a whole: Convalescent patients saw a median around 86% of their reactive clones show up only after vaccination. Spike mono-reactivity applied to 304 of 307 vaccine-specific clones detected in convalescent patients.

Sequencing input: CD4+ T cells from blood, cultured in vitro. The receptor was derived from a human donor in good health.

CDR3 nucleotides: TGTGCCTGGGGGGGGAGGACTCTTCGCTATGGCTACACCTTC. Protein: CAWGGRTLRYGYTF. The rearrangement uses TRBV30 and TRBJ1-2; possible D gene TRBD1, 5 bases. This CDR3 comprises 14 residues. With 5 bases removed from V and 4 bases from J, the gap between germline ends came to 17 bases. CDR1 is GTSNPN and CDR2 is SVGIG in the germline V gene (reference sequence).